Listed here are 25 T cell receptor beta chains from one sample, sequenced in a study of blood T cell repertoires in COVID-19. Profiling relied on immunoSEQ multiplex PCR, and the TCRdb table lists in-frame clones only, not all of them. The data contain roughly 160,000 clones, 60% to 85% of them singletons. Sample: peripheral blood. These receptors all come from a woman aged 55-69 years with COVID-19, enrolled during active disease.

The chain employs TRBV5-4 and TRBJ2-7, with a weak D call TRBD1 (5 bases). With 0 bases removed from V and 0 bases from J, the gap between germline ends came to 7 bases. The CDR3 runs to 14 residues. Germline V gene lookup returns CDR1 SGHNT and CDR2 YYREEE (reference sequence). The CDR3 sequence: CASSLDQGSYEQYF. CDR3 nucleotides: TGTGCCAGCAGCTTGGATCAGGGCTCCTACGAGCAGTACTTC.

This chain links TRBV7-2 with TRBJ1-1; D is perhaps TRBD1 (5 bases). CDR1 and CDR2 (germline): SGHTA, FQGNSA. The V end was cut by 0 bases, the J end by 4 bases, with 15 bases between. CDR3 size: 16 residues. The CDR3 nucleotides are TGTGCCAGCAGCTTAGCGGGGGGTAATTCGGGCACTGAAGCTTTCTTT. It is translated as CASSLAGGNSGTEAFF.

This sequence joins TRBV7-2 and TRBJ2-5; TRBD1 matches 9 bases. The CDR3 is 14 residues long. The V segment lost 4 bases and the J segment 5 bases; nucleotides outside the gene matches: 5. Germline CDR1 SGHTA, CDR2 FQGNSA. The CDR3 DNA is TGTGCCAGCAGCTCGGGACAGGGTCGTGAGACCCAGTACTTC. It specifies CASSSGQGRETQYF.

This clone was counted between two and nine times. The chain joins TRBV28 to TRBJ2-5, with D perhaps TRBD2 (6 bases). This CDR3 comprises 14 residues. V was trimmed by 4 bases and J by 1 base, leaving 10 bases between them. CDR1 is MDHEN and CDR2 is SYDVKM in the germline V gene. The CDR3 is CASSYTSPQETQYF. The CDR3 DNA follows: TGTGCCAGCAGTTATACTAGCCCCCAAGAGACCCAGTACTTC.

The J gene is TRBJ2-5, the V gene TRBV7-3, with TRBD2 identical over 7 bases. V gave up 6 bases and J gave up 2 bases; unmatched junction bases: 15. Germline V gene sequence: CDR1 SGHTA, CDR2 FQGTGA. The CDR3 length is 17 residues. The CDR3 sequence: CASSRSGRTSRQETQYF. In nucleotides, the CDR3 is TGTGCCAGCAGTCGAAGCGGCCGGACTAGTAGACAAGAGACCCAGTACTTC. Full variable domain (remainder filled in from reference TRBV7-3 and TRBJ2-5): GAGVSQTPSNKVTEKGKYVELRCDPISGHTALYWYRQSLGQGPEFLIYFQGTGAADDSGLPNDRFFAVRPEGSVSTLKIQRTERGDSAVYLCASSRSGRTSRQETQYFGPGTRLLVL.

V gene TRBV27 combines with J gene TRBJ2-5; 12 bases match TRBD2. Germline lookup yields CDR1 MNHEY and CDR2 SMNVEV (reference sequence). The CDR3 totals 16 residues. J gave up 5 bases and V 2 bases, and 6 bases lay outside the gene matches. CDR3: CASSLPSGRVVETQYF. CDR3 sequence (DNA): TGTGCCAGCAGTTTACCTAGCGGGAGGGTGGTGGAGACCCAGTACTTC.

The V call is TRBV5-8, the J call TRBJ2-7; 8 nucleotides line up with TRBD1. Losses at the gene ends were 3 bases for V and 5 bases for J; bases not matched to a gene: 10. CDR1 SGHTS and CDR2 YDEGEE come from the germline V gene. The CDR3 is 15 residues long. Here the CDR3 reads CASSYGGTGGNEQYV. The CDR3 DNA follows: TGTGCCAGCAGCTATGGGGGTACAGGGGGAAACGAGCAGTACGTC.

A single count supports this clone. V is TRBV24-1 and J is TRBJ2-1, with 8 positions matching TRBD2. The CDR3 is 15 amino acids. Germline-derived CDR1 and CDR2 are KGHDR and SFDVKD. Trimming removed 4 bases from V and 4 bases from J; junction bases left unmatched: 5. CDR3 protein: CATSDPAGVYNEQFF. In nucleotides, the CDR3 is TGTGCCACCAGTGACCCAGCGGGAGTTTACAATGAGCAGTTCTTC.

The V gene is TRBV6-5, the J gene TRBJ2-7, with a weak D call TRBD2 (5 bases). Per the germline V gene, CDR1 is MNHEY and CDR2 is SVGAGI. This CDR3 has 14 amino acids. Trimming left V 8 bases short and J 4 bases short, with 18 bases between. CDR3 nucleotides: TGTGCCAGCCGAATTCCACTCGGGGTTTACGAGCAGTACGTC. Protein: CASRIPLGVYEQYV.

The CDR3 is CASSDSRWRVRNSPLHF. The CDR3 DNA follows: TGTGCCAGCAGTGACTCCCGGTGGAGGGTGCGAAATTCACCCCTCCACTTT. The chain carries TRBV6-4 and TRBJ1-6; no firm D call. The CDR3 spans 17 residues. Germline CDR1 and CDR2: MRHNA and SNTAGT. Trimming took 0 bases from V and 7 from J, leaving 16 bases between them.

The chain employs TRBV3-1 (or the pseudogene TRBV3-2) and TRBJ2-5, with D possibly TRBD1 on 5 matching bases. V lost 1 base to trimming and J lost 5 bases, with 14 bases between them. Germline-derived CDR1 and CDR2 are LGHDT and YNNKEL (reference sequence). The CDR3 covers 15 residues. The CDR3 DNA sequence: TGTGCCAGCAGCCAAGGCATTGGACAATGGGAGACCCAGTACTTC. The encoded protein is CASSQGIGQWETQYF.

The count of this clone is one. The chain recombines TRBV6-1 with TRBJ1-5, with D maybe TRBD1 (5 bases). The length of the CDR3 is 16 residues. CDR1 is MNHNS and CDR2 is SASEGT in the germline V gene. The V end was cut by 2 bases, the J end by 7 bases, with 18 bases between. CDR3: CASSEKGWGDEQPQHF. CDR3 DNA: TGTGCCAGCAGTGAAAAAGGTTGGGGCGACGAGCAGCCCCAGCATTTT.

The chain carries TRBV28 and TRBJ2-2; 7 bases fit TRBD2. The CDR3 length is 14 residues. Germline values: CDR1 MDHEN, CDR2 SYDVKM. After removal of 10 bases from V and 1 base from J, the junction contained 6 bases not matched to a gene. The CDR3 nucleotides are TGTGCCACCTCGGGACTATTGAACACCGGGGAGCTGTTTTTT. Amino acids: CATSGLLNTGELFF. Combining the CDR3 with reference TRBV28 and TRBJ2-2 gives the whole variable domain DVKVTQSSRYLVKRTGEKVFLECVQDMDHENMFWYRQDPGLGLRLIYFSYDVKMKEKGDIPEGYSVSREKKERFSLILESASTNQTSMYLCATSGLLNTGELFFGEGSRLTVL.

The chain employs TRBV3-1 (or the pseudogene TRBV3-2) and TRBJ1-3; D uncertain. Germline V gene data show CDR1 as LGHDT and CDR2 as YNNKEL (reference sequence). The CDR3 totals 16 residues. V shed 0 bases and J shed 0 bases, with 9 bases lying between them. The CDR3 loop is CASSQDGGNSGNTIYF. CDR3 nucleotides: TGTGCCAGCAGCCAAGATGGAGGTAACTCTGGAAACACCATATATTTT.

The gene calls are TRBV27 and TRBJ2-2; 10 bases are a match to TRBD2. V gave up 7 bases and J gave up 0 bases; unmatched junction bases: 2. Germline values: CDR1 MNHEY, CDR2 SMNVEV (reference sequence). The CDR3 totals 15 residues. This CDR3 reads CASKLAGTNTGELFF. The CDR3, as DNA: TGTGCCAGCAAACTAGCGGGAACGAACACCGGGGAGCTGTTTTTT.

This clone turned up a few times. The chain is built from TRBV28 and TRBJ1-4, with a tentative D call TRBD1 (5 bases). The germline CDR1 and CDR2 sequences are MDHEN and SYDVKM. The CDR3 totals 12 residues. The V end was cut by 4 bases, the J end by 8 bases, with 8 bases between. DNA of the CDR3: TGTGCCAGCAGTTCTACAGGAGAAAAACTGTTTTTT. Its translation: CASSSTGEKLFF.

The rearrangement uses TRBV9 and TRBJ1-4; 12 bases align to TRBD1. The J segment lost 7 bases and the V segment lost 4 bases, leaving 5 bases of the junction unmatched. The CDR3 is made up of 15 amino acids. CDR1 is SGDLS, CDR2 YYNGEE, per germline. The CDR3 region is CASSPRDRGPEKLFF. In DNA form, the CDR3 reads TGTGCCAGCAGCCCCCGGGACAGGGGGCCTGAAAAACTGTTTTTT.

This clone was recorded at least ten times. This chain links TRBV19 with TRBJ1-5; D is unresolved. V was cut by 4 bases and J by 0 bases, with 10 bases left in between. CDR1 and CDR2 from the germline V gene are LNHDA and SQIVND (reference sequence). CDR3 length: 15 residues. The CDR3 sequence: CASSRLAISNQPQHF. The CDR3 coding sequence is TGTGCCAGTAGTAGGTTAGCGATTAGCAATCAGCCCCAGCATTTT.

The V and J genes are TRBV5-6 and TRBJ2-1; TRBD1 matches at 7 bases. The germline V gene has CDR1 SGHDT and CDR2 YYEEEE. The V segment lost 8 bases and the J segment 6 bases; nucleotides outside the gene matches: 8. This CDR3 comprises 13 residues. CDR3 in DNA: TGTGCCAGTTTCGCCCCAGGGGGCAATGAGCAGTTCTTC. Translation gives CASFAPGGNEQFF.

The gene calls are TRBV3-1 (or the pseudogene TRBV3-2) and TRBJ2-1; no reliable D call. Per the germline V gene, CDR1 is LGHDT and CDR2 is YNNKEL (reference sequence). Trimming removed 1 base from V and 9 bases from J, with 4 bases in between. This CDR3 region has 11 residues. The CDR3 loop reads CASSQGSEQFF. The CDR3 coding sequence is TGTGCCAGCAGCCAAGGGAGTGAGCAGTTCTTC.

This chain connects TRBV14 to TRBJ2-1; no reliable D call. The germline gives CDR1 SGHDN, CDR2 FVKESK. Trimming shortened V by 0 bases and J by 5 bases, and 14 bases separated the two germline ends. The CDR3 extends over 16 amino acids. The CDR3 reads CASSQELQQFNNEQFF. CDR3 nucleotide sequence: TGTGCCAGCAGCCAAGAGCTGCAACAGTTCAACAATGAGCAGTTCTTC. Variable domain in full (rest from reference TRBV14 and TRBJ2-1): EAGVTQFPSHSVIEKGQTVTLRCDPISGHDNLYWYRRVMGKEIKFLLHFVKESKQDESGMPNNRFLAERTGGTYSTLKVQPAELEDSGVYFCASSQELQQFNNEQFFGPGTRLTVL.

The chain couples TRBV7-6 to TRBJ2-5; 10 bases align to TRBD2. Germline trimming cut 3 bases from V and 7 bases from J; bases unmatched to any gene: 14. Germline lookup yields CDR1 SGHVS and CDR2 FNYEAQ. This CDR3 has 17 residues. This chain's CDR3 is CASSLGHLAGDFGTQYF. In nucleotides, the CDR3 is TGTGCCAGCAGCTTGGGCCATCTAGCGGGGGACTTTGGGACCCAGTACTTC.

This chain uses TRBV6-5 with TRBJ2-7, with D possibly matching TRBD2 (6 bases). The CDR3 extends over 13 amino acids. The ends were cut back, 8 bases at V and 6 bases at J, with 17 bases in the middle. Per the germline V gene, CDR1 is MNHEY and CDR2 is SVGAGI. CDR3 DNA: TGTGCCAGCCGACCGGGACTCTCGTCCGAGCAGTACGTC. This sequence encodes CASRPGLSSEQYV.

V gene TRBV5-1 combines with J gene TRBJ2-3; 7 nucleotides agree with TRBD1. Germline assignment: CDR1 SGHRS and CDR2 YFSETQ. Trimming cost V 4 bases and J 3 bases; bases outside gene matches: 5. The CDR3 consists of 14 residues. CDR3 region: CASSGDRVTDTQYF. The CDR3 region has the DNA TGCGCCAGCAGCGGTGACAGGGTGACAGATACGCAGTATTTT.

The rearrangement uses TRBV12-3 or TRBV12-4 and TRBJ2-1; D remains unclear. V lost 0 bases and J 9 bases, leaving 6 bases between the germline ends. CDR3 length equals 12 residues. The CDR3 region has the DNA TGTGCCAGCAGTTTAGCTTCGGGTGAGCAGTTCTTC. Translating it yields CASSLASGEQFF.